A selection of T cell receptor beta chains follows, all from one sample in a study of OX40 agonist ivuxolimab in advanced cancers. This table comes from immunoSEQ multiplex PCR, and its TCRdb copy is limited to in-frame clones, with some not included. In the table there are fewer than 35,000 clones, over 75% of which are singletons. The input for sequencing was CD4+ or CD8+ T cells sorted from blood, taken in a trial of the OX40 agonist ivuxolimab. Receptors were obtained from an adult with an advanced solid tumor such as melanoma, head and neck, liver or kidney cancer. Both conserved end residues are part of each CDR3. Each record gives: V gene, D gene, clone size, J gene, CDR3 protein, CDR3 DNA. D genes are given only for firm matches. Size values are once, few and many counts, or a class for expanded clones, and some rows have none.

V: TRBV19; D: .; size: .; J: TRBJ1-5; CDR3: CASSMGGYNQPQHF; DNA: TGTGCCAGTAGCATGGGCGGATACAATCAGCCCCAGCATTTT
V: TRBV15; D: TRBD1; size: .; J: TRBJ2-5; CDR3: CATSRGQGEETQYF; DNA: TGTGCCACCAGCAGAGGGCAGGGGGAAGAGACCCAGTACTTC
V: TRBV19; D: TRBD2; size: .; J: TRBJ2-1; CDR3: CATTLAGGYNEQFF; DNA: TGTGCCACAACCCTGGCGGGGGGTTACAATGAGCAGTTCTTC
V: TRBV7-8; D: .; size: .; J: TRBJ2-1; CDR3: CASSLSLSYNEQFF; DNA: TGTGCCAGCAGCTTAAGCCTATCCTACAATGAGCAGTTCTTC
V: TRBV9; D: .; size: .; J: TRBJ2-3; CDR3: CASSVGEDTQYF; DNA: TGTGCCAGCAGCGTAGGGGAAGATACGCAGTATTTT
V: TRBV6-1; D: .; size: .; J: TRBJ2-7; CDR3: CASSELGLSYEQYF; DNA: TGTGCCAGCAGTGAACTAGGTTTGTCCTACGAGCAGTACTTC
V: TRBV9; D: TRBD2; size: medium-sized; J: TRBJ2-1; CDR3: CASSPSGSNEQFF; DNA: TGTGCCAGCAGCCCTAGCGGGAGCAATGAGCAGTTCTTC
V: TRBV10-3; D: .; size: .; J: TRBJ2-2; CDR3: CAISVQPDTNTGELFF; DNA: TGTGCCATCAGTGTTCAACCGGATACGAACACCGGGGAGCTGTTTTTT
V: TRBV5-6; D: .; size: .; J: TRBJ1-1; CDR3: CASRTALLNTEAFF; DNA: TGTGCCAGCAGGACCGCACTATTGAACACTGAAGCTTTCTTT
V: TRBV9; D: .; size: .; J: TRBJ2-7; CDR3: CASSVGFSSYEQYF; DNA: TGTGCCAGCAGCGTTGGTTTTAGCTCCTACGAGCAGTACTTC
V: TRBV27; D: TRBD1; size: .; J: TRBJ2-5; CDR3: CASSPGTGSPGETQYF; DNA: TGTGCCAGCAGTCCAGGGACAGGGAGCCCCGGGGAGACCCAGTACTTC
V: TRBV27; D: .; size: .; J: TRBJ1-2; CDR3: CASSLIAASTLYGYTF; DNA: TGTGCCAGCAGTTTAATCGCAGCCTCTACCCTCTATGGCTACACCTTC
V: TRBV15; D: .; size: .; J: TRBJ2-3; CDR3: CATSRGQGGDTQYF; DNA: TGTGCCACCAGCAGAGGGCAGGGGGGAGATACGCAGTATTTT
V: TRBV19; D: .; size: .; J: TRBJ2-7; CDR3: CASSHSDGGYEQYF; DNA: TGTGCCAGTAGCCACTCGGATGGGGGGTACGAGCAGTACTTC
V: TRBV19; D: TRBD1; size: .; J: TRBJ1-1; CDR3: CASNVAGGGLTEAFF; DNA: TGTGCCAGTAATGTGGCAGGGGGCGGCCTCACTGAAGCTTTCTTT
V: TRBV4-1; D: .; size: once; J: TRBJ1-2; CDR3: CASSQPLGSGYTF; DNA: TGCGCCAGCAGCCAACCGCTTGGGTCAGGCTACACCTTC
V: TRBV6-5; D: TRBD2; size: .; J: TRBJ2-7; CDR3: CASSYPLAGVREQYF; DNA: TGTGCCAGCAGTTACCCCCTAGCGGGAGTACGCGAGCAGTACTTC
V: TRBV6-6; D: .; size: .; J: TRBJ2-2; CDR3: CASSYSGGANTGELFF; DNA: TGTGCCAGCAGTTATAGTGGTGGAGCGAACACCGGGGAGCTGTTTTTT
V: TRBV6-6; D: TRBD1; size: .; J: TRBJ1-2; CDR3: CASSVGTGGGYGYTF; DNA: TGTGCCAGCAGCGTAGGGACAGGGGGAGGCTATGGCTACACCTTC
V: TRBV9; D: .; size: few; J: TRBJ2-3; CDR3: CASSASGDTQYF; DNA: TGTGCCAGCAGCGCCAGCGGGGATACGCAGTATTTT
V: TRBV9; D: TRBD1; size: .; J: TRBJ2-2; CDR3: CASRTEGTGLVGELFF; DNA: TGTGCCAGCAGGACCGAGGGGACAGGGCTAGTCGGGGAGCTGTTTTTT
V: TRBV30; D: TRBD2; size: .; J: TRBJ2-5; CDR3: CACTLAGVYQETQYF; DNA: TGTGCCTGCACCCTAGCGGGAGTTTACCAAGAGACCCAGTACTTC
V: TRBV10-2; D: .; size: .; J: TRBJ2-7; CDR3: CASSVNNYEQYF; DNA: TGCGCCAGCAGTGTAAATAACTACGAGCAGTACTTC
V: TRBV11-2; D: TRBD1; size: once; J: TRBJ1-5; CDR3: CASSLGTGVGQPQHF; DNA: TGTGCCAGCAGCTTAGGGACAGGGGTCGGTCAGCCCCAGCATTTT
V: TRBV11-2; D: TRBD2; size: once; J: TRBJ2-3; CDR3: CASSFPASGSLARDTQYF; DNA: TGTGCCAGCAGCTTCCCGGCTAGCGGGAGTTTGGCCAGAGATACGCAGTATTTT
V: TRBV7-8; D: .; size: .; J: TRBJ2-2; CDR3: CASSDWTGGGELFF; DNA: TGTGCCAGCAGCGACTGGACTGGGGGCGGGGAGCTGTTTTTT
V: TRBV9; D: TRBD1; size: .; J: TRBJ1-3; CDR3: CASSHAMTGAGGNTIYF; DNA: TGTGCCAGCAGCCACGCAATGACAGGGGCTGGTGGAAACACCATATATTTT
V: TRBV7-9; D: .; size: .; J: TRBJ1-2; CDR3: CASSLVSGTSYGYTF; DNA: TGTGCCAGCAGCTTAGTATCCGGGACATCCTATGGCTACACCTTC
V: TRBV4-3; D: TRBD2; size: .; J: TRBJ2-7; CDR3: CASSQDVQGLADEQYF; DNA: TGCGCCAGCAGCCAAGACGTACAGGGACTAGCGGATGAGCAGTACTTC
V: TRBV7-9; D: TRBD1; size: .; J: TRBJ2-7; CDR3: CASSPRTLDRPPGEQYF; DNA: TGTGCCAGCAGCCCCCGGACCCTGGACAGGCCGCCGGGGGAGCAGTACTTC
V: TRBV30; D: .; size: .; J: TRBJ1-6; CDR3: CAWSLAAGNSPLHF; DNA: TGTGCCTGGAGTTTGGCAGCTGGGAATTCACCCCTCCACTTT
V: TRBV19; D: .; size: .; J: TRBJ2-7; CDR3: CASSSGTVYEQYF; DNA: TGTGCCAGTAGTAGCGGGACAGTCTACGAGCAGTACTTC
V: TRBV7-9; D: TRBD1; size: .; J: TRBJ1-1; CDR3: CASSPRTGYNTEAFF; DNA: TGTGCCAGCAGCCCCCGGACAGGGTATAACACTGAAGCTTTCTTT
V: TRBV4-1; D: TRBD2; size: .; J: TRBJ2-7; CDR3: CASSQGTSYNYEQYF; DNA: TGCGCCAGCAGCCAAGGGACTAGTTATAACTACGAGCAGTACTTC
V: TRBV30; D: .; size: .; J: TRBJ1-5; CDR3: CAWSPSHDRLWGQPQHF; DNA: TGTGCCTGGAGTCCATCTCATGACAGGTTGTGGGGTCAGCCCCAGCATTTT
V: TRBV7-8; D: TRBD1; size: once; J: TRBJ2-5; CDR3: CASSQDRGKETQYF; DNA: TGTGCCAGCAGCCAAGACAGGGGAAAAGAGACCCAGTACTTC
V: TRBV6-6; D: .; size: .; J: TRBJ1-5; CDR3: CASSRKELQPQHF; DNA: TGTGCCAGCAGCCGTAAGGAGTTGCAGCCCCAGCATTTT
V: TRBV27; D: .; size: .; J: TRBJ1-2; CDR3: CASSLSPGAGYGYTF; DNA: TGTGCCAGCAGCCTCTCTCCGGGAGCGGGGTATGGCTACACCTTC
V: TRBV29-1; D: .; size: .; J: TRBJ2-4; CDR3: CSVEPLVNIQYF; DNA: TGCAGCGTTGAACCACTAGTAAACATTCAGTACTTC
V: TRBV6-5; D: .; size: .; J: TRBJ2-7; CDR3: CASSYSRQGIYEQYF; DNA: TGTGCCAGCAGTTACTCTCGGCAGGGTATCTACGAGCAGTACTTC
V: TRBV27; D: .; size: .; J: TRBJ2-1; CDR3: CASSRRDQFTANSYNEQFF; DNA: TGTGCCAGCAGCCGGCGGGACCAATTCACCGCTAACTCCTACAATGAGCAGTTCTTC
V: TRBV7-9; D: .; size: .; J: TRBJ1-2; CDR3: CASSYHAGPFDGYTF; DNA: TGTGCCAGCAGCTACCACGCCGGGCCGTTTGATGGCTACACCTTC
V: TRBV11-1; D: TRBD1; size: .; J: TRBJ1-2; CDR3: CASSDSRDRVGGYTF; DNA: TGTGCCAGCAGCGATAGCCGGGACAGGGTCGGAGGCTACACCTTC
V: TRBV19; D: TRBD2; size: .; J: TRBJ2-7; CDR3: CASSIVGTSGYEQYF; DNA: TGTGCCAGTAGTATAGTAGGGACTAGCGGCTACGAGCAGTACTTC
V: TRBV7-8; D: .; size: .; J: TRBJ2-7; CDR3: CASSPPEVYYEQYF; DNA: TGTGCCAGCAGCCCGCCGGAAGTGTACTACGAGCAGTACTTC
V: TRBV5-1; D: .; size: .; J: TRBJ2-7; CDR3: CASSLGQQNPYEQYF; DNA: TGCGCCAGCAGCCTTGGACAGCAGAACCCCTACGAGCAGTACTTC
V: TRBV11-2; D: TRBD2; size: .; J: TRBJ2-5; CDR3: CASSLGGPGLAAKETQYF; DNA: TGTGCCAGCAGCTTAGGAGGGCCGGGACTAGCGGCGAAAGAGACCCAGTACTTC
V: TRBV21-1; D: .; size: .; J: TRBJ1-1; CDR3: CASIQRQGGENTEAFF; DNA: TGTGCCAGCATCCAACGACAGGGGGGGGAGAACACTGAAGCTTTCTTT
V: TRBV7-8; D: TRBD1; size: .; J: TRBJ2-3; CDR3: CASSLRTGTGDTQYF; DNA: TGTGCCAGCAGCCTCCGGACAGGGACGGGAGATACGCAGTATTTT
V: TRBV5-1; D: TRBD1; size: .; J: TRBJ2-3; CDR3: CASSLVGQGLNTDTQYF; DNA: TGCGCCAGCAGCTTGGTCGGACAGGGACTGAACACAGATACGCAGTATTTT
V: TRBV21-1; D: .; size: .; J: TRBJ2-1; CDR3: CASSKVGASGSEQFF; DNA: TGTGCCAGCAGCAAAGTGGGGGCCTCGGGTAGTGAGCAGTTCTTC
V: TRBV7-2; D: TRBD2; size: .; J: TRBJ2-3; CDR3: CASSPGLAGHDTQYF; DNA: TGTGCCAGCAGCCCAGGACTAGCGGGGCATGATACGCAGTATTTT
V: TRBV7-6; D: TRBD2; size: .; J: TRBJ2-7; CDR3: CASSPGLAGGPSNYEQYF; DNA: TGTGCCAGCAGCCCGGGACTAGCGGGAGGGCCGAGTAACTACGAGCAGTACTTC
V: TRBV4-3; D: TRBD2; size: .; J: TRBJ2-1; CDR3: CASSQPLAGVVHEQFF; DNA: TGCGCCAGCAGCCAACCTCTAGCGGGAGTAGTCCATGAGCAGTTCTTC